The 30 T cell receptor beta chains below come from one sample, sequenced in a study of T cells in Graves' hyperthyroidism and ophthalmopathy. Using RNA transcripts as the source, TCR beta CDR3 regions were amplified. First-round RT-PCR of the TCR CDR3 relied on the HTBI primer set. Each CDR3 protein gets one entry after TCRdb re-called the multiplex PCR reads with MiXCR. The data hold fewer than 700,000 distinct CDR3 sequences, with 15% to 20% observed a single time. The sample was blood. All receptors come from a woman aged 30 to 39 with Graves' hyperthyroidism.

CDR3 sequence: CASSLLGTGGETEAFF. The CDR3 DNA reads as TGTGCCAGCAGCTTATTAGGGACAGGGGGAGAGACTGAAGCTTTCTTT. The chain links TRBV7-3 to TRBJ1-1; TRBD1 aligns across 11 bases. This CDR3 is 16 amino acids long. Germline assignment: CDR1 SGHTA and CDR2 FQGTGA. Trimming cost V 2 bases and J 5 bases; bases outside gene matches: 7.

This clonotype was seen a handful of times. The chain uses TRBV5-1 and TRBJ1-2, with 7 bases fitting TRBD1. The junction had 5 bases not matched to a gene; V was cut back by 2 bases and J by 4 bases. In germline, CDR1 is SGHRS, CDR2 YFSETQ. CDR3 length: 14 amino acids. The CDR3 protein is CASSFDRALYGYTF. The CDR3 DNA reads as TGCGCCAGCAGCTTTGACAGGGCCCTCTATGGCTACACCTTC.

The V and J genes are TRBV29-1 and TRBJ2-3; 7 positions match TRBD2. The trim removed 5 bases at V and 0 bases at J, leaving 5 bases unmatched. There are 14 residues in the CDR3. Germline assignment: CDR1 SQVTM and CDR2 ANQGSEA. CDR3 nucleotides: TGCAGCGTTACTAGCGAGGTTAGCACAGATACGCAGTATTTT. Translated, it gives CSVTSEVSTDTQYF.

In this sample, this clonotype turned up a few times. This chain uses TRBV27 with TRBJ1-6, with D tentatively TRBD1 (5 bases). The V end lost 3 bases, the J end lost 7 bases, and 10 bases lay between the germline ends. Germline CDR1 MNHEY, CDR2 SMNVEV (reference sequence). The CDR3 length is 14 residues. In DNA, the CDR3 is TGTGCCAGCAGTTTTCGACAGCACAATTCACCCCTCCACTTT. Translated: CASSFRQHNSPLHF.

The rearrangement links TRBV6-2 or TRBV6-3 to TRBJ2-5, with D unclear. The germline CDR1 and CDR2 sequences are MNHEY and SVGEGT. Between the trimmed V and J ends, which lost 2 bases and 5 bases, there was a span of 9 bases. The CDR3 spans 13 residues. In DNA, the CDR3 is TGTGCCAGCAGTTACGATTGGTGGGAGACCCAGTACTTC. Its translation: CASSYDWWETQYF.

The chain combines TRBV4-1 with TRBJ2-1; the D is unclear. CDR1 is MGHRA, CDR2 YSYEKL, per germline. The CDR3 contains 12 residues. V lost 3 bases to trimming and J lost 9 bases, with 9 bases between them. The CDR3 bases are TGCGCCAGCAGCCATTATCAGACTGAGCAGTTCTTC. This encodes CASSHYQTEQFF.

This clonotype came up a few times. The chain uses TRBV19 and TRBJ2-2; D gene uncertain. Germline CDR1 reads LNHDA; CDR2 reads SQIVND (reference sequence). This CDR3 has 13 residues. V was pared by 6 bases and J by 1 base, with 6 bases between. This chain's CDR3 is CASSRLNTGELFF. The CDR3 DNA sequence: TGTGCCAGTAGCAGACTGAACACCGGGGAGCTGTTTTTT.

This chain's CDR3 is CASSHPGQRNTIYF. As DNA, the CDR3 is TGCGCCAGCAGCCATCCGGGACAGAGAAACACCATATATTTT. V is TRBV4-3 and J is TRBJ1-3, with 7 nucleotides matching TRBD1. The germline V gene has CDR1 LGHNA and CDR2 YSLEER. The V segment lost 3 bases and the J segment 5 bases; nucleotides outside the gene matches: 4. This CDR3 is built from 14 residues.

This clonotype was counted ten times or more. J is TRBJ2-5 and V is TRBV6-1; D is undetermined. Per germline, CDR1 MNHNS and CDR2 SASEGT. The CDR3 length is 13 residues. Trimming took 6 bases from V and 4 from J, leaving 12 bases between them. In nucleotides, the CDR3 is TGTGCCAGCAGCCTCTTCGAAAGAGAGACCCAGTACTTC. It is translated as CASSLFERETQYF.

At least ten counts were recorded for this clonotype. The V and J genes are TRBV7-8 and TRBJ2-7; 7 nucleotides match TRBD1. Germline CDR1 is SGHVS and CDR2 is FQNEAQ. Trimming took 2 bases from V and 5 from J; bases not matched to a gene: 6. The length of the CDR3 is 14 residues. The CDR3 protein is CASSLSEGGDEQYF. The DNA of the CDR3 is TGTGCCAGCAGCTTATCGGAAGGGGGCGACGAGCAGTACTTC. Together with reference TRBV7-8 and TRBJ2-7, the CDR3 gives the full variable domain: GAGVSQSPRYKVAKRGQDVALRCDPISGHVSLFWYQQALGQGPEFLTYFQNEAQLDKSGLPSDRFFAERPEGSVSTLKIQRTQQEDSAVYLCASSLSEGGDEQYFGPGTRLTVT.

Ten or more counts support this clonotype. The J gene is TRBJ2-1, the V gene TRBV28, with D tentatively TRBD2 (6 bases). The CDR3 is made up of 12 amino acids. V lost 4 bases and J lost 10, with 11 bases in between. Germline V gene data show CDR1 as MDHEN and CDR2 as SYDVKM. CDR3 loop: CASSSGGVEQFF. DNA for the CDR3: TGTGCCAGCAGTTCCGGGGGAGTGGAGCAGTTCTTC.

CDR3 in amino acids: CASSFSSLGTGELFF. CDR3 nucleotide sequence: TGTGCCAGCAGCTTCAGCAGTCTGGGCACCGGGGAGCTGTTTTTT. The chain recombines TRBV11-3 with TRBJ2-2, with no clear D. Trimming cost V 3 bases and J 4 bases, with 12 bases left between them. The CDR3 length is 15 residues. Looked up from germline, CDR1 is SGHNT and CDR2 is YENEEA.

This clonotype was seen ten or more times. The chain's CDR3 is CASSWRESHEQYF. DNA of the CDR3: TGTGCCAGCAGCTGGCGGGAAAGCCACGAGCAGTACTTC. The rearrangement links TRBV7-8 to TRBJ2-7; possible D gene TRBD2, 6 bases. Looked up from germline, CDR1 is SGHVS and CDR2 is FQNEAQ. Trimming took 4 bases from V and 5 from J, leaving 12 bases between them. CDR3 size: 13 residues.

This clonotype was seen ten or more times. The chain combines TRBV2 with TRBJ2-7; 9 bases align to TRBD1. The CDR3 loop spans 14 amino acids. Germline V gene lookup returns CDR1 SNHLY and CDR2 FYNNEI. V trimming: 6 bases; J trimming: 2 bases; junction bases outside the gene matches: 5. The CDR3 here is CASRPGQGTYEQYF. The CDR3 DNA reads TGTGCCAGCAGACCGGGACAGGGAACCTACGAGCAGTACTTC.

The CDR3 region is CATSLGQGLGNTGELFF. The CDR3 nucleotides are TGTGCCACCAGCTTGGGACAGGGCCTGGGGAACACCGGGGAGCTGTTTTTT. This sequence joins TRBV15 and TRBJ2-2; TRBD1 agrees at 9 bases. Per germline, CDR1 LNHNV and CDR2 YYDKDF (reference sequence). V shed 5 bases and J 1 base; nucleotides not matched to a gene: 8. This CDR3 has 17 residues. The complete variable domain, with remaining parts taken from reference TRBV15 and TRBJ2-2, reads DAMVIQNPRYQVTQFGKPVTLSCSQTLNHNVMYWYQQKSSQAPKLLFHYYDKDFNNEADTPDNFQSRRPNTSFCFLDIRSPGLGDTAMYLCATSLGQGLGNTGELFFGEGSRLTVL.

In regard to this clonotype: No conserved phenylalanine or tryptophan ends this CDR3, so it is likely a read error. The chain couples TRBV12-3 or TRBV12-4 to TRBJ1-4, with D possibly TRBD1 on 5 matching bases. This CDR3 is built from 14 residues. CDR3 protein: CASSLGTYNERLFV. CDR3 bases: TGTGCCAGCAGTCTAGGGACTTATAATGAAAGACTGTTTGTT.

A word on this clonotype: A much larger clone lies a single base off, so this may be a read error. Lacking the conserved final phenylalanine or tryptophan, this CDR3 likely reflects a read error. This chain links TRBV30 with TRBJ2-3; D may be TRBD2 (5 bases). Germline-derived CDR1 and CDR2 are GTSNPN and SVGIG (reference sequence). The CDR3 length is 12 residues. Between the trimmed V and J ends, which lost 4 bases and 2 bases, there was a span of 7 bases. In DNA, the CDR3 is TGTGCCTGGAACCGGGACACAGATACGCAGTATCTT. The encoded protein is CAWNRDTDTQYL.

The rearrangement links TRBV30 to TRBJ2-7; the D gene is possibly TRBD1 (6 bases). Germline V CDR1 and CDR2: GTSNPN, SVGIG (reference sequence). The germline V and J ends were trimmed by 2 bases and 5 bases, with 19 bases remaining between them. The CDR3 loop spans 15 amino acids. CDR3: CAWSRSGQGSDEQYF. The DNA of the CDR3 is TGTGCCTGGAGTCGTAGTGGGCAGGGGTCAGACGAGCAGTACTTC.

At least ten counts were recorded for this clonotype. The genes are TRBV30 and TRBJ2-3, with D possibly being TRBD2 (6 bases). V lost 5 bases to trimming and J lost 2 bases, with 8 bases between them. Germline V CDR1 and CDR2: GTSNPN, SVGIG (reference sequence). This CDR3 is built from 12 residues. In nucleotides, the CDR3 is TGTGCCTGGGGGGGGTCCACAGATACGCAGTATTTT. Amino acid sequence: CAWGGSTDTQYF.

The rearrangement joins TRBV6-4 to TRBJ2-2; 7 bases are shared with TRBD2. V dropped 5 bases and J dropped 4; count of bases not matched to a gene: 4. The CDR3 is made up of 14 amino acids. Germline V gene lookup returns CDR1 MRHNA and CDR2 SNTAGT. CDR3 sequence (DNA): TGTGCCAGCAGTAGCGGGGAAAGCACCGGGGAGCTGTTTTTT. Its translation is CASSSGESTGELFF.

This clonotype appeared many times. Here the CDR3 reads CASSSYSGRANEQFF. The CDR3 DNA sequence: TGCGCCAGCAGTTCTTATAGCGGGAGGGCGAATGAGCAGTTCTTC. The V call is TRBV10-2, the J call TRBJ2-1; 11 nucleotides match TRBD2. This CDR3 spans 15 amino acids. Germline loops: CDR1 WSHSY, CDR2 SAAADI. Trimming at V came to 5 bases and at J to 7 bases, leaving 7 bases not matched to a gene.

This clonotype was detected ten times or more. V usage is TRBV6-1 and J usage is TRBJ1-5, with D possibly matching TRBD1 (6 bases). Germline CDR1 MNHNS, CDR2 SASEGT. Between the trimmed V and J ends, which lost 4 bases and 5 bases, there was a span of 12 bases. The CDR3 runs 14 residues. The chain's CDR3 is CASSVWGPDQPQHF. CDR3 sequence (DNA): TGTGCCAGCAGTGTATGGGGGCCGGATCAGCCCCAGCATTTT.

V usage is TRBV7-9 and J usage is TRBJ1-1; D remains unclear. The CDR3 covers 14 residues. Deletions cut 5 bases from V and 3 bases from J, with 13 bases between. The germline gives CDR1 SEHNR, CDR2 FQNEAQ (reference sequence). The CDR3 sequence is CASSSGSGYTEAFF. The CDR3 bases are TGTGCCAGCAGCAGTGGGTCGGGGTACACTGAAGCTTTCTTT.

This clonotype was picked up many times. This chain connects TRBV20-1 to TRBJ2-7; 10 nucleotides agree with TRBD2. From germline, CDR1 is DFQATT and CDR2 SNEGSKA (reference sequence). CDR3 length: 13 residues. Unmatched junction bases numbered 8, after V lost 8 bases and J lost 4 bases. CDR3 region: CSSSGRAVYEQYF. CDR3 sequence (DNA): TGCAGTTCGAGCGGGAGGGCCGTATACGAGCAGTACTTC.

There are many counts of this clonotype. The rearrangement joins TRBV27 to TRBJ2-3; D not certain. Trimming took 3 bases from V and 4 from J, leaving 8 bases between them. In germline, CDR1 is MNHEY, CDR2 SMNVEV (reference sequence). This CDR3 has 13 amino acids. The DNA for the CDR3 is TGTGCCAGCAGTTTTTCCCAGGCAGATACGCAGTATTTT. Protein: CASSFSQADTQYF.

The chain carries TRBV4-2 and TRBJ1-1, with TRBD1 identical over 11 bases. J lost 11 bases, V lost 1 base, and 6 bases had no gene match. Germline V gene lookup returns CDR1 LGHNA and CDR2 YNFKEQ. CDR3 length: 14 amino acids. The CDR3 loop reads CASSQVGQGAPAFF. The CDR3 region has the DNA TGTGCCAGCAGCCAAGTTGGACAGGGGGCGCCGGCTTTCTTT.

V gene TRBV5-5 combines with J gene TRBJ2-7; D possibly corresponds to TRBD2 (6 bases). The germline V gene has CDR1 SGHKS and CDR2 YYEKEE (reference sequence). Trimming left V 0 bases short and J 6 bases short, with 16 bases between. This CDR3 spans 15 amino acids. In DNA form, the CDR3 reads TGTGCCAGCAGCTTGGGGTTGGCGGGGAACGGCGAGCAGTACTTC. Protein product: CASSLGLAGNGEQYF.

The chain employs TRBV20-1 and TRBJ1-6, with 9 bases lining up with TRBD1. Losses at the gene ends were 4 bases for V and 9 bases for J; bases not matched to a gene: 10. Germline lookup yields CDR1 DFQATT and CDR2 SNEGSKA (reference sequence). CDR3 length: 15 residues. The CDR3 DNA is TGCAGTGCTATACAGGGGGCGCACAGTTTTTCACCCCTCCACTTT. Amino acids: CSAIQGAHSFSPLHF.

There are many counts of this clonotype. V is TRBV20-1 and J is TRBJ2-3; D not certain. The germline CDR1 and CDR2 sequences are DFQATT and SNEGSKA (reference sequence). CDR3 size: 11 residues. Trimming stripped 0 bases from V and 5 bases from J, with 3 bases between. This CDR3 reads CSAREVDTQYF. The DNA of the CDR3 is TGCAGTGCTAGAGAAGTAGATACGCAGTATTTT.

The rearrangement uses TRBV25-1 and TRBJ1-1; D perhaps matches TRBD1 (5 bases). V dropped 5 bases and J dropped 3 bases, with 19 bases sitting between them. The CDR3 is 16 residues long. CDR1 and CDR2 (germline): MGHDK, SYGVNS. The CDR3 loop is CASSSWDLPTDTEAFF. In nucleotides, the CDR3 is TGTGCCAGCAGTTCGTGGGACCTCCCAACCGACACTGAAGCTTTCTTT.